These 11 T cell receptor beta chains came from one sample sequenced in a study of T cells in Graves' hyperthyroidism and ophthalmopathy. TCR beta CDR3 sequences were amplified from RNA transcripts. Initially, a first-round RT-PCR of the TCR CDR3 employed the HTBI primer set. A single record per CDR3 protein comes from TCRdb applying MiXCR to the multiplex PCR reads. The sample carries about 360,000 distinct CDR3 sequences, roughly 25% recorded once. Input material: blood. The receptor set was obtained from a man aged 50-60 years with Graves' hyperthyroidism.

This clonotype was counted ten times or more. The chain combines TRBV28 with TRBJ1-1; D is perhaps TRBD1 (5 bases). CDR1 MDHEN and CDR2 SYDVKM come from the germline V gene. The V end lost 3 bases, the J end lost 4 bases, and 12 bases lay between the germline ends. The CDR3 loop spans 14 amino acids. The CDR3 coding sequence is TGTGCCAGCAGTTTGGCGGGACGTAGCACTGAAGCTTTCTTT. It yields the protein CASSLAGRSTEAFF. Supplemented by reference TRBV28 and TRBJ1-1, the full variable domain reads DVKVTQSSRYLVKRTGEKVFLECVQDMDHENMFWYRQDPGLGLRLIYFSYDVKMKEKGDIPEGYSVSREKKERFSLILESASTNQTSMYLCASSLAGRSTEAFFGQGTRLTVV.

There are a few counts of this clonotype. The rearrangement uses TRBV5-5 and TRBJ2-6; possible D gene TRBD1, 5 bases. V lost 1 base, J lost 4 bases, and 12 bases lay in between. The CDR3 extends over 16 amino acids. Germline V gene lookup returns CDR1 SGHKS and CDR2 YYEKEE (reference sequence). CDR3 residues: CASSLQGLGGANVLTF. CDR3 DNA: TGTGCCAGCAGCTTGCAGGGTTTAGGAGGGGCCAACGTCCTGACTTTC.

The gene calls are TRBV5-6 and TRBJ2-5, with 8 bases lining up with TRBD1. The CDR3 totals 14 residues. CDR1 is SGHDT, CDR2 YYEEEE, per germline. V shed 3 bases, J shed 4 bases, and the junction held 5 bases outside the gene matches. CDR3: CASSWEDRGETQYF. In DNA, the CDR3 is TGTGCCAGCAGCTGGGAAGACAGGGGAGAGACCCAGTACTTC.

The gene calls are TRBV7-2 and TRBJ2-2; D remains unclear. The CDR3 runs to 13 residues. Trimming took 11 bases from V and 5 from J, leaving 15 bases between them. The V gene's germline CDR1 is SGHTA and CDR2 FQGNSA. CDR3 loop: CARRPIGTGELFF. The DNA for the CDR3 is TGTGCCCGCCGGCCGATCGGGACCGGGGAGCTGTTTTTT.

This chain connects TRBV20-1 to TRBJ1-2; TRBD1 might be the D (6 bases). CDR1 and CDR2 from the germline V gene are DFQATT and SNEGSKA (reference sequence). Trimming removed 3 bases at V and 3 bases at J, with 17 bases between. The CDR3 totals 15 residues. The DNA for the CDR3 is TGCAGTGCTAGGGAACCCACAGGGACCTACTATGGCTACACCTTC. The encoded protein is CSAREPTGTYYGYTF.

Only a few counts were recorded for this clonotype. The V gene is TRBV5-1, the J gene TRBJ1-2; D remains unclear. The V gene's germline CDR1 is SGHRS and CDR2 YFSETQ. V gave up 1 base and J gave up 2 bases, with 12 bases separating them. The CDR3 runs 15 residues. The CDR3 DNA follows: TGCGCCAGCAGCTTGAAAGCCTTGACCAACTATGGCTACACCTTC. This translates into CASSLKALTNYGYTF.

This clonotype was seen once. The chain joins TRBV12-3 or TRBV12-4 to TRBJ2-1; 10 nucleotides match TRBD2. V gave up 3 bases and J gave up 10 bases; unmatched junction bases: 9. This CDR3 has 15 amino acids. CDR3 DNA: TGTGCCAGCAGTTTTCGTAGCGGGAGGCCACGGGAGCAGTTCTTC. Its protein is CASSFRSGRPREQFF.

The rearrangement uses TRBV15 and TRBJ1-3; D not certain. The germline gives CDR1 LNHNV, CDR2 YYDKDF (reference sequence). Trimming took 0 bases from V and 0 from J, leaving 9 bases between them. The CDR3 consists of 16 residues. CDR3 region: CATSRDTAISGNTIYF. In DNA form, the CDR3 reads TGTGCCACCAGCAGAGACACAGCGATCTCTGGAAACACCATATATTTT. The full variable domain, in which reference TRBV15 and TRBJ1-3 provide the parts outside the CDR3, is DAMVIQNPRYQVTQFGKPVTLSCSQTLNHNVMYWYQQKSSQAPKLLFHYYDKDFNNEADTPDNFQSRRPNTSFCFLDIRSPGLGDTAMYLCATSRDTAISGNTIYFGEGSWLTVV.

This clonotype was seen ten or more times. The CDR3 bases are TGTGCCAGCAGGGGGGGTGCAGATACGCAGTATTTT. It yields the protein CASRGGADTQYF. The rearrangement joins TRBV6-1 to TRBJ2-3; tentative D call: TRBD2 (6 bases). Germline values: CDR1 MNHNS, CDR2 SASEGT. The CDR3 totals 12 residues. Trimming removed 6 bases from V and 4 bases from J, with 8 bases in between.

The sample holds many counts of this clonotype. The rearrangement joins TRBV3-1 to TRBJ2-1, with TRBD2 identical over 11 bases. CDR3 length equals 16 residues. Trimming removed 1 base from V and 4 bases from J; junction bases left unmatched: 3. CDR1 and CDR2 (germline): LGHDT, YNNKEL (reference sequence). This CDR3 is CASSQVGLAEYNEQFF. DNA of the CDR3: TGTGCCAGCAGCCAAGTGGGACTAGCGGAGTACAATGAGCAGTTCTTC.

V usage is TRBV20-1 and J usage is TRBJ1-5; TRBD1 might be the D (5 bases). V was pared by 2 bases and J by 0 bases, with 14 bases between. The CDR3 totals 16 residues. The germline V gene encodes CDR1 DFQATT and CDR2 SNEGSKA (reference sequence). The CDR3 is CSARRSGLNSNQPQHF. The CDR3 DNA reads TGCAGTGCTAGACGGTCGGGGCTGAATAGCAATCAGCCCCAGCATTTT.